This T cell receptor beta chain came from a study of cytomegalovirus exposure and HLA in healthy donors. To note about this clone: No antigen is known for it.

Germline-derived CDR1 and CDR2 are GTSNPN and SVGIG (reference sequence). This CDR3 spans 13 amino acids. With 6 bases clipped from V and 9 bases from J, the junction kept 14 bases outside the gene matches. Study-wide results and caveats: A later look showed TCR association rates differing by HLA locus, highest for DRB1 and lowest for HLA-C. The authors later linked a missense DCLRE1C variant to TCR beta V- and J-gene trimming.

Primers for the PCR totalled 60 Vbeta and 13 Jbeta. The repertoire was sequenced with immunoSEQ multiplex PCR; TCRdb's copy has only in-frame clones and lacks some. The sample includes 140,000 to 150,000 clones, roughly 80% of them seen just once. Sample: PBMCs. The sequence came from a man aged 35-49 years in good health and CMV-seronegative. The rearrangement links TRBV30 to TRBJ2-7, with TRBD1 identical over 7 bases. The CDR3 bases are TGTGCCTGCCGAAGACAGGGAGAGCGTGGGCAGTACTTC. Amino acid sequence: CACRRQGERGQYF.